These 3 T cell receptor beta chains came from one sample sequenced in a study of cytomegalovirus exposure and HLA in healthy donors. PCR used 60 Vbeta primers and 13 Jbeta primers. Some clones are missing from TCRdb's copy, which holds only in-frame ones; the method was immunoSEQ multiplex PCR. The repertoire has approximately 180,000 clones, about 90% of them found once; the top ten carry less than 0.3%. The sequencing sample was made of PBMCs. The receptor source for this set is a girl under two years old in good health and CMV-seronegative.

The rearrangement joins TRBV4-1 to TRBJ2-3; no firm D call. The CDR3 runs to 14 residues. Germline V gives CDR1 MGHRA, CDR2 YSYEKL. Trimming pared 0 bases from V and 0 bases from J, leaving 4 bases between. The CDR3 nucleotides are TGCGCCAGCAGCCAAGATCCGAGCACAGATACGCAGTATTTT. It is translated as CASSQDPSTDTQYF.

As concerns this clone: Other DNA sequences in the same sample also yield this CDR3. The chain employs TRBV7-2 and TRBJ2-1, with D uncertain. V was shortened by 2 bases and J by 2 bases, with 10 bases between the two germline ends. This CDR3 has 15 amino acids. Germline values: CDR1 SGHTA, CDR2 FQGNSA. The CDR3 is CASSLNAPTYNEQFF. As DNA, the CDR3 is TGTGCCAGCAGCTTAAATGCACCTACCTACAATGAGCAGTTCTTC. Variable domain in full (rest from reference TRBV7-2 and TRBJ2-1): GAGVSQSPSNKVTEKGKDVELRCDPISGHTALYWYRQSLGQGLEFLIYFQGNSAPDKSGLPSDRFSAERTGGSVSTLTIQRTQQEDSAVYLCASSLNAPTYNEQFFGPGTRLTVL.

The chain is built from TRBV5-6 and TRBJ1-2, with D unresolved. Deletions cut 4 bases from V and 2 bases from J, with 12 bases between. Germline V gene sequence: CDR1 SGHDT, CDR2 YYEEEE. This CDR3 has 14 amino acids. The CDR3 coding sequence is TGTGCCAGCAGCCTCTGGGCCCGCAACTATGGCTACACCTTC. Translated: CASSLWARNYGYTF.